This is a list of T cell receptor beta chains from one sample in a study of response to subunit inactivated influenza vaccine. TCRdb reanalysed the RT-PCR reads using MiXCR and keeps one entry per CDR3 protein. The sample includes fewer than 650,000 distinct CDR3 sequences, over 10% of them seen just once. The input for sequencing was PBMCs from blood, taken about 6 weeks after vaccination. The receptor source for this set is a man between 50 and 59 years old who received an inactivated influenza vaccine. Each CDR3 is given with its conserved first and last residue. The D gene is left open where the match is weak. Clone size is shown for a subset of rows, as once, few, many or a class of expanded clone.

.	.	TRBV12-3/TRBV12-4	TRBJ2-2	TGTGCCAGCAGTTTAGCCCAGGGATGGACCGGGGAGCTGTTTTTT	CASSLAQGWTGELFF
TRBD2	many	TRBV10-3	TRBJ2-1	TGTGCCATCAGTGGTTTGTCTAGCGGGGGGGGCTCCTACAATGAGCAGTTCTTC	CAISGLSSGGGSYNEQFF
.	many	TRBV20-1	TRBJ1-5	TGCAGTGCTAGGGACTACAATCAGCCCCAGCATTTT	CSARDYNQPQHF
.	few	TRBV6-2/TRBV6-3	TRBJ2-1	TGTGCCAGCGGGGACGGGGTGTACAATGAGCAGTTCTTC	CASGDGVYNEQFF
TRBD2	many	TRBV20-1	TRBJ2-5	TGCAGTGCTAGATGGCTAGCGGGGGGAGAGACCCAGTACTTC	CSARWLAGGETQYF
.	.	TRBV10-3	TRBJ2-3	TGTGCCATCAGCGCGGGGAGCGTATCAGATACGCAGTATTTT	CAISAGSVSDTQYF
TRBD1	many	TRBV5-5	TRBJ2-7	TGTGCCAGCAGCTTCGTCGCCATGACAGGGTCCTACGAGCAGTACTTC	CASSFVAMTGSYEQYF
.	.	TRBV20-1	TRBJ2-1	TGCAGTGCTACAACCGGGACTCTCGATGAGCAGTTCTTC	CSATTGTLDEQFF
.	.	TRBV20-1	TRBJ2-3	TGCAGTGCCTCCCCGCGGCCAGATACGCAGTATTTT	CSASPRPDTQYF
.	many	TRBV29-1	TRBJ2-7	TGCAGCGTTGAAGAGGGGGCAGGAGAGCAGTACTTC	CSVEEGAGEQYF
.	.	TRBV20-1	TRBJ2-1	TGCAGTGCTATAAGAGGAGGAGGGAACAATGAGCAGTTCTTC	CSAIRGGGNNEQFF
.	.	TRBV7-9	TRBJ2-1	TGTGCCAGCAGCTTATACGGAAGTGAGCAGTTCTTC	CASSLYGSEQFF
.	.	TRBV7-9	TRBJ2-1	TGTGCCAGCAGCTCTTTCGGAAACAATGAGCAGTTCTTC	CASSSFGNNEQFF
.	many	TRBV7-2	TRBJ2-1	TGTGCCAGCAGCTTAGTCGGGTATGAGCAGTTCTTC	CASSLVGYEQFF
.	.	TRBV5-1	TRBJ2-1	TGCGCCAGCAGCATCCGGGACTACAATGAGCAGTTCTTC	CASSIRDYNEQFF
.	.	TRBV4-3	TRBJ2-5	TGCGCCAGCAGCCCCCAACTGGGGCAGGGACAAGAGACCCAGTACTTC	CASSPQLGQGQETQYF
TRBD2	few	TRBV2	TRBJ2-3	TGTGCCAGCAGACCACTAGCGGGGACGCAGTATTTT	CASRPLAGTQYF
.	.	TRBV3-1	TRBJ2-5	TGTGCCAGCAGCCCCAGGAGGTCGGAGACCCAGTACTTC	CASSPRRSETQYF
.	.	TRBV2	TRBJ2-2	TGTGCCAGCATTTCACCGGGACATAGGAACACCGGGGAGCTGTTTTTT	CASISPGHRNTGELFF
.	few	TRBV12-3/TRBV12-4	TRBJ2-1	TGTGCCAGCAGTTTTCGATGGAATGAGCAGTTCTTC	CASSFRWNEQFF
.	few	TRBV20-1	TRBJ2-5	TGCAGTGCTAGAGTATTGCTCTTGTACCAAGAGACCCAGTACTTC	CSARVLLLYQETQYF
.	.	TRBV20-1	TRBJ2-2	TGCAGTGCTAGGTACCTAAACACCGGGGAGCTGTTTTTT	CSARYLNTGELFF
TRBD2	.	TRBV4-2	TRBJ2-2	TGTGCCAGCAGCCCAGGGAGGGGCACCGGGGAGCTGTTTTTT	CASSPGRGTGELFF
.	.	TRBV6-2/TRBV6-3	TRBJ2-2	TGTGCCAGCAATCCAGGGAGGTCCGGGGAGCTGTTTTTT	CASNPGRSGELFF
.	.	TRBV5-1	TRBJ2-1	TGCGCCAGCAGCTTGAGGTCGGGGGTCAATGAGCAGTTCTTC	CASSLRSGVNEQFF
TRBD1	many	TRBV7-2	TRBJ1-2	TGTGCCAGCAGCCCACGGACAGGGAACTATGGCTACACCTTC	CASSPRTGNYGYTF
.	few	TRBV20-1	TRBJ2-7	TGCAGTGCTCCACCGGGACGGCCTGGGGAGCAGTACTTC	CSAPPGRPGEQYF
.	many	TRBV28	TRBJ2-7	TGTGCCAGCCCTTTCGGGGCAGAACCCTTTTTCTACGAGCAGTACTTC	CASPFGAEPFFYEQYF
TRBD2	.	TRBV20-1	TRBJ2-5	TGCAGTGCCCCGAACCTGGGCGGGAGTGAGACCCAGTACTTC	CSAPNLGGSETQYF
TRBD1	.	TRBV5-5	TRBJ1-1	TGTGCCAGCAGCTCCATTTGGACAGGGGGTATGAACACTGAAGCTTTCTTT	CASSSIWTGGMNTEAFF
TRBD2	many	TRBV10-3	TRBJ2-1	TGTGCCATCAGTGGTTCGGGACTAGCGGAATACAATGAGCAGTTCTTC	CAISGSGLAEYNEQFF
TRBD2	.	TRBV2	TRBJ2-4	TGTGCCAGCAGTGCGGCGGGGGGGTTGGGCATTCAGTACTTC	CASSAAGGLGIQYF
TRBD1	.	TRBV7-2	TRBJ2-7	TGTGCCAGCAGCCGGACAGGGTATGAGTACGAGCAGTACTTC	CASSRTGYEYEQYF
.	many	TRBV12-3/TRBV12-4	TRBJ2-1	TGTGCCAGCAGTTCCCTTATTAATGAGCAGTTCTTC	CASSSLINEQFF
.	few	TRBV7-9	TRBJ2-7	TGTGCCAGCAGCTGGGGGGAGTACGAGCAGTACTTC	CASSWGEYEQYF
.	many	TRBV4-3	TRBJ2-7	TGCGCCAGCAGCCAAGAATATTGGGCAACCTACGAGCAGTACTTC	CASSQEYWATYEQYF
.	.	TRBV20-1	TRBJ2-7	TGCAGTGCTGCTGGCGGGGAGTCCTACGAGCAGTACTTC	CSAAGGESYEQYF
.	.	TRBV12-3/TRBV12-4	TRBJ2-7	TGTGCCACCTCGAGGCAGGGTTTTTCCTACGAGCAGTACTTC	CATSRQGFSYEQYF
TRBD1	.	TRBV7-2	TRBJ2-4	TGTGCCAGCAGCTTACCCCCACCTAAGGACAGGCCTTGGGGGCTAGCCAAAAACATTCAGTACTTC	CASSLPPPKDRPWGLAKNIQYF
.	many	TRBV6-4	TRBJ2-6	TGTGCCAGCAGTGCCCACGGGGGGCAAGGGGCCAACGTCCTGACTTTC	CASSAHGGQGANVLTF
.	.	TRBV20-1	TRBJ2-1	TGCAGTGCCCCCCTGGGGAATAGCGGAAACTACAATGAGCAGTTCTTC	CSAPLGNSGNYNEQFF
.	.	TRBV20-1	TRBJ2-4	TGCAGTGCTAATTCAAACATTCAGTACTTC	CSANSNIQYF
.	.	TRBV7-9	TRBJ2-6	TGTGCCAGCAGCACCGGTGTAGGGGGATCTGGGGCCAACGTCCTGACTTTC	CASSTGVGGSGANVLTF
TRBD2	.	TRBV12-3/TRBV12-4	TRBJ2-2	TGTGCCAGCAGTTTAACTAGCGGGGGGCCATTTCCCACCGGGGAGCTGTTTTTT	CASSLTSGGPFPTGELFF